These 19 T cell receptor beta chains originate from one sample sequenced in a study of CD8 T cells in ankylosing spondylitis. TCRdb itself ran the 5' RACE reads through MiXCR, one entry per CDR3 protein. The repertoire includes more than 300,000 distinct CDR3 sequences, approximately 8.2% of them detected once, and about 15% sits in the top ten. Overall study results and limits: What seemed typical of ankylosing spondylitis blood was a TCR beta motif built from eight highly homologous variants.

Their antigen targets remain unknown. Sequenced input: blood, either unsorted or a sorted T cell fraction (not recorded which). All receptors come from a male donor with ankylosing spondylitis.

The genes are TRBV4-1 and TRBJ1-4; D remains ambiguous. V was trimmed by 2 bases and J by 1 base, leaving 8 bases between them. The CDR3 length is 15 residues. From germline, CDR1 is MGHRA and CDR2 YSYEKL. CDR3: CASSQRSGTNEKLFF. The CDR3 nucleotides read TGCGCCAGCAGCCAAAGGTCGGGAACTAATGAAAAACTGTTTTTT.

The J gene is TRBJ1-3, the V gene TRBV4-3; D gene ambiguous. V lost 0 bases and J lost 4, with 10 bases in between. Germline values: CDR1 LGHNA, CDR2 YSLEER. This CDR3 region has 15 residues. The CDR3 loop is CASSQDLQEGNTIYF. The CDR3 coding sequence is TGCGCCAGCAGCCAAGATCTACAAGAAGGAAACACCATATATTTT.

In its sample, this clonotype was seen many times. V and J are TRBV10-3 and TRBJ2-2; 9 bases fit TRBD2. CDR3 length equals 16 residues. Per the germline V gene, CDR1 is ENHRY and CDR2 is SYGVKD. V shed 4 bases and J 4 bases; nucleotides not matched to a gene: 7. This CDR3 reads CAISGSLAGSTGELFF. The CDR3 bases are TGTGCCATCAGTGGTTCGCTAGCGGGATCCACCGGGGAGCTGTTTTTT.

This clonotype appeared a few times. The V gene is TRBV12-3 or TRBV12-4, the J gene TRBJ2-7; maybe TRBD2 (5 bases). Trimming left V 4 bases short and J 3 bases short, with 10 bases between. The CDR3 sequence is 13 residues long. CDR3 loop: CASSSGGYYEQYF. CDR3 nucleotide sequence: TGTGCCAGCAGTTCTGGCGGGTACTACGAGCAGTACTTC.

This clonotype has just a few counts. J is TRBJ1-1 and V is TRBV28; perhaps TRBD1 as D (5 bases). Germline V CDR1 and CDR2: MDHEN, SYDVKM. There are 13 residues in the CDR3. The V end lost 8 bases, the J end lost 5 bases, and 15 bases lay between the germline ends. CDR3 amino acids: CASGTGGVTEAFF. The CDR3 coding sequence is TGTGCCAGCGGTACCGGGGGAGTTACTGAAGCTTTCTTT.

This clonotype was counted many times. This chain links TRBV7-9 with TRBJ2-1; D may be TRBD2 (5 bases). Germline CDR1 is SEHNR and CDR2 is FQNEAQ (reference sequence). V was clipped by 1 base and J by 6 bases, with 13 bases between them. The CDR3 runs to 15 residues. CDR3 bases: TGTGCCAGCAGCTTAGTTTTCGGACTCGCCAATGAGCAGTTCTTC. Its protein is CASSLVFGLANEQFF. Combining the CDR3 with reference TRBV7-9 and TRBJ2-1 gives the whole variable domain DTGVSQNPRHKITKRGQNVTFRCDPISEHNRLYWYRQTLGQGPEFLTYFQNEAQLEKSRLLSDRFSAERPKGSFSTLEIQRTEQGDSAMYLCASSLVFGLANEQFFGPGTRLTVL.

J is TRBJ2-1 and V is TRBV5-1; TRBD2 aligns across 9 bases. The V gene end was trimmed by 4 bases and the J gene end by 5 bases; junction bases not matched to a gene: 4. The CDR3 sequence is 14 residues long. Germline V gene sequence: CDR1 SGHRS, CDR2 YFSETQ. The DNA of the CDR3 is TGCGCCAGCAGCAGGACTAGCGAGAACAATGAGCAGTTCTTC. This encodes CASSRTSENNEQFF.

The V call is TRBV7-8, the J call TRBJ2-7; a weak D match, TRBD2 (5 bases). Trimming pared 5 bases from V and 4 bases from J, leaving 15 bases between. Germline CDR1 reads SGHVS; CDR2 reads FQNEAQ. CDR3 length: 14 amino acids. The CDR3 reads CASSTGVASYEQYF. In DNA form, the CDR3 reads TGTGCCAGCAGCACCGGGGTAGCCAGTTACGAGCAGTACTTC.

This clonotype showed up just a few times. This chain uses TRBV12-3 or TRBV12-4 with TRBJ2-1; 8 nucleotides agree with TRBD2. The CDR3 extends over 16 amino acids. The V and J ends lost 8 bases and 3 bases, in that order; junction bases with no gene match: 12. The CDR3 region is CASHRVLAANYNEQFF. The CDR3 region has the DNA TGTGCCAGCCATCGTGTACTAGCGGCAAACTACAATGAGCAGTTCTTC.

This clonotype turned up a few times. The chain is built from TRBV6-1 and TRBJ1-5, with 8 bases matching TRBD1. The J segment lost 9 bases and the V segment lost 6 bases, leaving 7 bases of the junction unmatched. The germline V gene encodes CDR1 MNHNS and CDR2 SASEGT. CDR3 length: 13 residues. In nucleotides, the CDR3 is TGTGCCAGCAGCCGGACAGGGTCCGGGCCCCAGCATTTT. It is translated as CASSRTGSGPQHF.

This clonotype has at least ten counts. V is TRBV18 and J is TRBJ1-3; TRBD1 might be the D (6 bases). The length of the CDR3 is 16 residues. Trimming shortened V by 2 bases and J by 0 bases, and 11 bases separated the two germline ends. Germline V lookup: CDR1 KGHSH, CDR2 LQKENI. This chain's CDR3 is CASSPGGPNSGNTIYF. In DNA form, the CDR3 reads TGTGCCAGCTCACCAGGGGGCCCGAACTCTGGAAACACCATATATTTT.

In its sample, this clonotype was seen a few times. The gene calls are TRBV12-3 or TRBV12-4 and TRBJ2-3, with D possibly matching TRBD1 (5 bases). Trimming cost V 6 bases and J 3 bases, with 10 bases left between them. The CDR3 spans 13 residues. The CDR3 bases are TGTGCCAGCAGGCCCGCAGGGACAGATACGCAGTATTTT. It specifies CASRPAGTDTQYF.

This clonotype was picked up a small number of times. CDR3 in DNA: TGCAGTGCTAGACGAGGTCTAGCGGGAGTTGGGACCCAGTACTTC. Translation gives CSARRGLAGVGTQYF. This chain connects TRBV20-1 to TRBJ2-5; 10 positions match TRBD2. V was pared by 2 bases and J by 7 bases, with 10 bases of the junction left unmatched. The germline gives CDR1 DFQATT, CDR2 SNEGSKA (reference sequence). CDR3 length: 15 amino acids.

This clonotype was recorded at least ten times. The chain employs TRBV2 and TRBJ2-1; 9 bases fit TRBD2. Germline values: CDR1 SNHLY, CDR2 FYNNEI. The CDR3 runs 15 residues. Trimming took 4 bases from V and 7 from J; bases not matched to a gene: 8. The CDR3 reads CASSGRSGRLNEQFF. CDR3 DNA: TGTGCCAGCAGTGGGCGTAGCGGGAGATTAAATGAGCAGTTCTTC.

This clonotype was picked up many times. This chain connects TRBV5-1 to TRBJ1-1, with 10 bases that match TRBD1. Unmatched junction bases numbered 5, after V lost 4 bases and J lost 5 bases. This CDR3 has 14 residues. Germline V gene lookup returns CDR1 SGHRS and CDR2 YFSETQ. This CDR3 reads CASSGQGVLTEAFF. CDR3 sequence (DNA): TGCGCCAGCAGCGGACAGGGGGTGTTGACTGAAGCTTTCTTT.

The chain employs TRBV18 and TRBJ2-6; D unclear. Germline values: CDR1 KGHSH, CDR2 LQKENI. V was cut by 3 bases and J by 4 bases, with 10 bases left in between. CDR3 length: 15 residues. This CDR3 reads CASSPNVRGANVLTF. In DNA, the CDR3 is TGTGCCAGCTCACCTAACGTCCGAGGGGCCAACGTCCTGACTTTC. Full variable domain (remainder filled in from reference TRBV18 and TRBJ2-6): NAGVMQNPRHLVRRRGQEARLRCSPMKGHSHVYWYRQLPEEGLKFMVYLQKENIIDESGMPKERFSAEFPKEGPSILRIQQVVRGDSAAYFCASSPNVRGANVLTFGAGSRLTVL.

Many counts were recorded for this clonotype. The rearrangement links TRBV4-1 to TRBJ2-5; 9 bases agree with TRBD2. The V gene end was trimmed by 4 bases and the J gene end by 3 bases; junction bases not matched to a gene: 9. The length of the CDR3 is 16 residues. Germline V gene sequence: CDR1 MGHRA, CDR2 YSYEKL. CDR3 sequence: CASSRSGTSYKETQYF. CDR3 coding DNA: TGCGCCAGCAGCCGATCCGGGACTAGCTACAAAGAGACCCAGTACTTC.

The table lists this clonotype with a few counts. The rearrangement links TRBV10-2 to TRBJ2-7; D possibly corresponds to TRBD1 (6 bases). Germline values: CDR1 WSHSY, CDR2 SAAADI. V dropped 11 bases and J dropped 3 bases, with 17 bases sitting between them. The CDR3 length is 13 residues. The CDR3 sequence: CASQPGQNYEQYF. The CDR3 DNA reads TGCGCCTCCCAACCCGGACAGAACTACGAGCAGTACTTC.

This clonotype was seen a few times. The chain's CDR3 is CASSYSSQRAISDTGELFF. CDR3 DNA: TGTGCCAGCAGTTACTCCTCTCAGAGGGCCATAAGCGACACCGGGGAGCTGTTTTTT. This chain links TRBV6-2 or TRBV6-3 with TRBJ2-2, with D tentatively TRBD2 (5 bases). The V end was cut by 0 bases, the J end by 3 bases, with 20 bases between. Germline V gene lookup returns CDR1 MNHEY and CDR2 SVGEGT. The CDR3 sequence is 19 residues long.